This T cell receptor beta chain was captured in a study of T cell clonotyping in hematopoietic cell transplantation. From germline, CDR1 is ENHRY and CDR2 SYGVKD. With 0 bases removed from V and 0 bases from J, the gap between germline ends came to 11 bases. There are 16 residues in the CDR3. Note on this clone: Its antigen is not known. Other DNA sequences of this sample code for an identical CDR3.

Study findings and constraints: CD4 and CD8 repertoire contributions could not be separated without sorting. After transplant, recipient diversity fell while pathologically expanded clonotypes grew through day 180.

Time point of the sample: recipient sample about 28 days before transplant, after cytoreduction. Recipients were bled about 28 days pretransplant and at posttransplant days 30, 100, 180. Assay used: immunoSEQ multiplex PCR; TCRdb lists only in-frame clones, some missing. The sample holds 15,000 to 20,000 clones, 86% seen once. The starting material was peripheral blood mononuclear cells, obtained before stem cell transplant. This TCR came from a man between 50 and 59 years old with acute myeloid leukemia. Some clones in this sample may be carry-over from other donors' samples. This chain connects TRBV10-3 to TRBJ1-1; D is unclear. In nucleotides, the CDR3 is TGTGCCATCAGTGAGTCCCGGACGGCTATGAACACTGAAGCTTTCTTT. Protein sequence: CAISESRTAMNTEAFF.